One sample yielded the 8 T cell receptor beta chains listed below, sequenced in a study of blood T cell repertoires in COVID-19. Clones were read by immunoSEQ multiplex PCR, and TCRdb kept only the in-frame ones, dropping some. The repertoire holds 25,000 to 30,000 clones, roughly 70% seen once, with around a fifth in the top ten. The source material was peripheral blood. These receptors originate from a boy aged 2 to 9 with active or convalescent COVID-19.

The chain employs TRBV6-4 and TRBJ1-6; 7 positions agree with TRBD1. CDR3 size: 14 residues. Germline CDR1 is MRHNA and CDR2 is SNTAGT. After removal of 6 bases from V and 4 bases from J, the junction contained 3 bases not matched to a gene. The CDR3 loop is CASRGDSYNSPLHF. For the CDR3, the DNA is TGTGCCAGCAGGGGGGACAGTTATAATTCACCCCTCCACTTT.

The chain employs TRBV5-1 and TRBJ1-2, with 10 bases matching TRBD1. This CDR3 has 14 residues. The trim removed 5 bases at V and 5 bases at J, leaving 6 bases unmatched. Per the germline V gene, CDR1 is SGHRS and CDR2 is YFSETQ. The CDR3 sequence: CASRLGQGGYGYTF. The DNA for the CDR3 is TGCGCCAGCAGACTAGGACAGGGGGGTTATGGCTACACCTTC.

V usage is TRBV9 and J usage is TRBJ1-3; the D gene is possibly TRBD1 (5 bases). The ends were cut back, 7 bases at V and 0 bases at J, with 20 bases in the middle. The CDR3 sequence is 17 residues long. Per the germline V gene, CDR1 is SGDLS and CDR2 is YYNGEE. The CDR3, as DNA: TGTGCCAGCGGGCATCCGGGAGGGGTCGCCTCTGGAAACACCATATATTTT. Residues: CASGHPGGVASGNTIYF. The variable domain in full, completed from reference TRBV9 and TRBJ1-3, reads DSGVTQTPKHLITATGQRVTLRCSPRSGDLSVYWYQQSLDQGLQFLIQYYNGEERAKGNILERFSAQQFPDLHSELNLSSLELGDSALYFCASGHPGGVASGNTIYFGEGSWLTVV.

The chain links TRBV7-2 to TRBJ2-2; 8 nucleotides match TRBD2. With V trimmed by 9 bases and J by 5 bases, 17 bases remained unmatched. The germline V gene has CDR1 SGHTA and CDR2 FQGNSA. The CDR3 runs to 17 residues. CDR3 loop: CASSGSGRPLRTGELFF. The CDR3 DNA follows: TGTGCCAGTTCCGGGAGCGGGAGACCCTTGAGGACCGGGGAGCTGTTTTTT. The full variable domain, rest sourced from reference TRBV7-2 and TRBJ2-2, is GAGVSQSPSNKVTEKGKDVELRCDPISGHTALYWYRQSLGQGLEFLIYFQGNSAPDKSGLPSDRFSAERTGGSVSTLTIQRTQQEDSAVYLCASSGSGRPLRTGELFFGEGSRLTVL.

This chain connects TRBV30 to TRBJ1-6; 10 bases are a match to TRBD1. Trimming cost V 2 bases and J 7 bases; bases outside gene matches: 2. The CDR3 contains 14 residues. Germline V gene sequence: CDR1 GTSNPN, CDR2 SVGIG (reference sequence). CDR3 residues: CAWSSGQGNSPLHF. The CDR3 coding sequence is TGTGCCTGGAGTTCGGGACAGGGGAATTCACCCCTCCACTTT.

The genes are TRBV30 and TRBJ1-5, with D possibly TRBD1 on 5 matching bases. Trimming cost V 2 bases and J 2 bases, with 10 bases left between them. The CDR3 covers 14 residues. CDR1 is GTSNPN, CDR2 SVGIG, per germline (reference sequence). The CDR3 sequence: CAWSLGQRNQPQHF. CDR3 DNA: TGTGCCTGGAGTTTGGGGCAGCGCAATCAGCCCCAGCATTTT.

This clone was seen a few times. The chain links TRBV11-2 to TRBJ2-1, with 7 bases matching TRBD2. Germline V lookup: CDR1 SGHAT, CDR2 FQNNGV. V trimming: 3 bases; J trimming: 2 bases; junction bases outside the gene matches: 1. CDR3 length: 14 amino acids. In DNA, the CDR3 is TGTGCCAGCAGCTTGCGGGAGCCCTACAATGAGCAGTTCTTC. It yields the protein CASSLREPYNEQFF.

J is TRBJ2-5 and V is TRBV28; TRBD2 agrees at 7 bases. From germline, CDR1 is MDHEN and CDR2 SYDVKM. V shed 7 bases and J 3 bases; nucleotides not matched to a gene: 11. The CDR3 consists of 15 residues. CDR3 bases: TGTGCCAGCAAGCCTAGCGGAAATGTTAAAGAGACCCAGTACTTC. It translates to CASKPSGNVKETQYF.